These 29 T cell receptor beta chains share one sample of origin, sequenced in a study of a mutant IDH1 vaccine in newly diagnosed glioma. The method was immunoSEQ multiplex PCR; TCRdb's version includes in-frame clones alone and lacks a portion of them. This sample carries about 64,000 clones, around 85% of them seen once, and the ten largest clones take approximately 9.5%. No cognate antigen is known for these TCRs. Indicated time point: week 11, during vaccination. Every vaccine dose comprised 300 ug of mutant IDH1 20-mer peptide plus topical imiquimod. The source material was PBMCs, sampled from a glioma patient whose treatment included an IDH1 peptide vaccine. These receptors were obtained from a woman in her fifties or sixties with glioma.

This clone was detected once. CDR3 sequence reads: CSAGNRAYQDRELFF. CDR3 in DNA: TGCAGCGCCGGAAACAGGGCGTACCAGGACCGGGAGCTGTTTTTT. This chain joins TRBV29-1 and TRBJ2-2; maybe TRBD1 (6 bases). V shed 7 bases and J shed 9 bases, with 24 bases lying between them. This CDR3 is built from 15 residues. Germline V lookup: CDR1 SQVTM, CDR2 ANQGSEA.

This chain links TRBV4-1 with TRBJ1-5; 8 positions match TRBD1. CDR1 MGHRA and CDR2 YSYEKL come from the germline V gene. This CDR3 is 14 amino acids long. Unmatched junction bases numbered 2, after V lost 1 base and J lost 6 bases. In DNA, the CDR3 is TGCGCCAGCAGCCAAGGCAGGGGGCCTCAGCCCCAGCATTTT. Translation gives CASSQGRGPQPQHF.

This clone was detected only a few times. The V call is TRBV6-1, the J call TRBJ1-1; D remains unclear. V shed 2 bases and J shed 3 bases, with 10 bases lying between them. Per the germline V gene, CDR1 is MNHNS and CDR2 is SASEGT. This CDR3 has 14 residues. This CDR3 is CASSEYLGHTEAFF. CDR3 in DNA: TGTGCCAGCAGTGAATACCTCGGGCACACTGAAGCTTTCTTT.

This clone was detected only a few times. The chain joins TRBV7-8 to TRBJ1-3; 9 bases fit TRBD1. The CDR3 totals 14 residues. Germline CDR1 reads SGHVS; CDR2 reads FQNEAQ. Trimming cost V 6 bases and J 7 bases; bases outside gene matches: 7. Here the CDR3 reads CASRPNTGGNTIYF. As DNA, the CDR3 is TGTGCCAGCAGACCAAACACAGGGGGCAACACCATATATTTT.

V is TRBV29-1 and J is TRBJ1-2, with unresolved D. There are 12 residues in the CDR3. Germline values: CDR1 SQVTM, CDR2 ANQGSEA. Trimming removed 3 bases from V and 4 bases from J, with 9 bases in between. This CDR3 reads CSVDLLLYGYTF. The CDR3 DNA is TGCAGCGTTGATCTTTTGCTCTATGGCTACACCTTC.

The chain is built from TRBV6-5 and TRBJ1-6; 9 bases align to TRBD1. J lost 9 bases, V lost 4 bases, and 10 bases had no gene match. The V gene's germline CDR1 is MNHEY and CDR2 SVGAGI. The CDR3 loop spans 16 amino acids. CDR3 coding DNA: TGTGCCAGCAGTTCTCCCAGGGGACAGGGAATTTCACCCCTCCACTTT. Translated, it gives CASSSPRGQGISPLHF.

This clone was seen a handful of times. The CDR3 region is CASRREGQGGSPLHF. The DNA for the CDR3 is TGTGCCAGCAGGCGCGAGGGACAGGGAGGTTCACCCCTCCACTTT. The V call is TRBV2, the J call TRBJ1-6; 9 nucleotides match TRBD1. The CDR3 sequence is 15 residues long. Germline CDR1 SNHLY, CDR2 FYNNEI. J gave up 9 bases and V 6 bases, and 9 bases lay outside the gene matches.

J is TRBJ1-1 and V is TRBV30, with D unclear. Trimming took 2 bases from V and 7 from J, leaving 11 bases between them. This CDR3 has 12 residues. Germline V CDR1 and CDR2: GTSNPN, SVGIG (reference sequence). CDR3 nucleotides: TGTGCCTGGAGTTTATCGGGTGGTGAAGCTTTCTTT. Translated: CAWSLSGGEAFF.

This chain uses TRBV6-4 with TRBJ2-3; maybe TRBD2 (5 bases). Germline V gene lookup returns CDR1 MRHNA and CDR2 SNTAGT. V was trimmed by 4 bases and J by 0 bases, leaving 8 bases between them. This CDR3 is 14 amino acids long. CDR3: CASSVEGSTDTQYF. For the CDR3, the DNA is TGTGCCAGCAGTGTAGAGGGAAGCACAGATACGCAGTATTTT.

Note on this clone: One junction end does not reproduce the germline sequence, and a read error may be involved. This chain uses TRBV27 with TRBJ2-7, with 10 bases lining up with TRBD2. CDR3 length: 19 residues. Germline V gene data show CDR1 as MNHEY and CDR2 as SMNVEV (reference sequence). The CDR3 DNA reads TGTGCCAGCAGTTTAGTCTCCCTAGCGGGGGTAACGACGTCCTCCGAGCAGTACTTC. Its protein product is CASSLVSLAGVTTSSEQYF.

The chain couples TRBV15 to TRBJ2-2; 7 bases are a match to TRBD1. Germline V gene sequence: CDR1 LNHNV, CDR2 YYDKDF (reference sequence). The V segment lost 1 base and the J segment 7 bases; nucleotides outside the gene matches: 6. CDR3 length equals 15 residues. The CDR3 nucleotides are TGTGCCACCAGCAGAGCAAAGGGGGCTAACGGGGAGCTGTTTTTT. Protein sequence: CATSRAKGANGELFF.

This clone was picked up a small number of times. V is TRBV19 and J is TRBJ1-1, with D perhaps TRBD1 (5 bases). Per germline, CDR1 LNHDA and CDR2 SQIVND (reference sequence). This CDR3 region has 13 residues. V was cut by 11 bases and J by 5 bases, with 18 bases left in between. The DNA of the CDR3 is TGTGCCGGCCGCGAGCGGGGGACGACTGAAGCTTTCTTT. Its translation: CAGRERGTTEAFF.

The chain couples TRBV5-1 to TRBJ2-1; TRBD2 matches 9 bases. The CDR3 is made up of 13 amino acids. Germline lookup yields CDR1 SGHRS and CDR2 YFSETQ. V shed 6 bases, J shed 16 bases, and the junction held 14 bases outside the gene matches. The CDR3 sequence is CASNLGAGTSTFF. DNA of the CDR3: TGCGCCAGCAACCTGGGGGCCGGGACTAGCACCTTCTTC.

The V call is TRBV14, the J call TRBJ2-5; D ambiguous. Germline-derived CDR1 and CDR2 are SGHDN and FVKESK. CDR3 length: 15 residues. V lost 1 base and J lost 2, with 11 bases in between. Here the CDR3 DNA reads TGTGCCAGCAGCCAAGGGTTAGTCGGGCAAGAGACCCAGTACTTC. Translation gives CASSQGLVGQETQYF.

The chain carries TRBV6-6 and TRBJ2-7; D possibly corresponds to TRBD1 (5 bases). The germline gives CDR1 MNHNY, CDR2 SVGAGI (reference sequence). With 2 bases removed from V and 4 bases from J, the gap between germline ends came to 12 bases. The CDR3 covers 14 residues. The CDR3 reads CASSYNQGSYEQYF. The DNA of the CDR3 is TGTGCCAGCAGTTACAACCAGGGATCGTACGAGCAGTACTTC.

This sequence joins TRBV15 and TRBJ2-7; D call uncertain. Germline values: CDR1 LNHNV, CDR2 YYDKDF (reference sequence). Trimming removed 7 bases at V and 2 bases at J, with 12 bases between. The CDR3 runs to 13 residues. CDR3 sequence (DNA): TGTGCCACCATAGACAATTACACCTACGAGCAGTACTTC. Amino acids: CATIDNYTYEQYF.

This clone was observed a single time. Mismatch with germline at one junction end may stem from a read error. The chain combines TRBV7-7 with TRBJ1-3; D may be TRBD1 (5 bases). The CDR3 spans 13 residues. The V gene's germline CDR1 is SSHAT and CDR2 FNYEAQ (reference sequence). The CDR3 DNA sequence: TGTGCTAGCAGCTCCAAGGAGGGGACCACCATATATTTT. It codes for CASSSKEGTTIYF.

The chain combines TRBV30 with TRBJ1-1; D possibly corresponds to TRBD1 (5 bases). The CDR3 loop spans 13 amino acids. Germline loops: CDR1 GTSNPN, CDR2 SVGIG (reference sequence). Trimming removed 2 bases from V and 1 base from J, with 8 bases in between. CDR3 nucleotides: TGTGCCTGGAGTTTTGGACAGAACACTGAAGCTTTCTTT. This sequence encodes CAWSFGQNTEAFF.

The rearrangement joins TRBV11-2 to TRBJ1-4; D gene uncertain. Germline lookup yields CDR1 SGHAT and CDR2 FQNNGV. There are 13 residues in the CDR3. Trimming took 5 bases from V and 6 from J, leaving 10 bases between them. CDR3 coding DNA: TGTGCCAGCAGCCGCGGACGGGATGAAAAACTGTTTTTT. This gives the protein CASSRGRDEKLFF.

This chain joins TRBV10-3 and TRBJ2-7; 11 nucleotides agree with TRBD2. V gave up 10 bases and J gave up 1 base; unmatched junction bases: 6. CDR3 size: 14 residues. In germline, CDR1 is ENHRY, CDR2 SYGVKD. For the CDR3, the DNA is TGTGCCACAACCGGGACTAGCGGATCCTACGAGCAGTACTTC. Protein sequence: CATTGTSGSYEQYF.

The chain couples TRBV18 to TRBJ1-2; 7 bases align to TRBD1. The CDR3 sequence is 15 residues long. Germline-derived CDR1 and CDR2 are KGHSH and LQKENI. J lost 4 bases, V lost 2 bases, and 7 bases had no gene match. The CDR3 is CASSPTRDSLYGYTF. CDR3 nucleotide sequence: TGTGCCAGCTCACCAACCCGGGACAGCCTCTATGGCTACACCTTC.

The CDR3 DNA is TGTGCCAGCAGCCAGACTAGCGGGGGGACCCAGTACTTC. The encoded protein is CASSQTSGGTQYF. The V and J genes are TRBV6-5 and TRBJ2-5; TRBD2 aligns across 12 bases. Germline loops: CDR1 MNHEY, CDR2 SVGAGI. V shed 6 bases and J 7 bases; nucleotides not matched to a gene: 3. The CDR3 is 13 residues long.

The rearrangement uses TRBV5-6 and TRBJ1-3; D remains unclear. Germline V CDR1 and CDR2: SGHDT, YYEEEE. With 1 base removed from V and 1 base from J, the gap between germline ends came to 15 bases. The CDR3 covers 17 residues. This CDR3 reads CASSLSVRGGSGNTIYF. In DNA, the CDR3 is TGTGCCAGCAGCTTGTCGGTCCGGGGAGGTTCTGGAAACACCATATATTTT.

The rearrangement uses TRBV2 and TRBJ1-6; D is uncertain. Germline V gene sequence: CDR1 SNHLY, CDR2 FYNNEI. The V and J ends lost 7 bases and 7 bases respectively, with 11 bases between them. This CDR3 region has 13 residues. The CDR3 region is CASIWSRNSPLHF. The CDR3 DNA follows: TGTGCCAGCATCTGGTCCCGGAATTCACCCCTCCACTTT. Variable domain in full (rest from reference TRBV2 and TRBJ1-6): EPEVTQTPSHQVTQMGQEVILRCVPISNHLYFYWYRQILGQKVEFLVSFYNNEISEKSEIFDDQFSVERPDGSNFTLKIRSTKLEDSAMYFCASIWSRNSPLHFGNGTRLTVT.

V is TRBV14 and J is TRBJ1-6; D is ambiguous. Trimming cost V 4 bases and J 3 bases, with 7 bases left between them. The CDR3 has 14 residues. Germline V CDR1 and CDR2: SGHDN, FVKESK. CDR3 nucleotide sequence: TGTGCCAGCAGCCTAGAGAGCTATAATTCACCCCTCCACTTT. Translation: CASSLESYNSPLHF. The whole variable domain, remainder taken from reference TRBV14 and TRBJ1-6, is EAGVTQFPSHSVIEKGQTVTLRCDPISGHDNLYWYRRVMGKEIKFLLHFVKESKQDESGMPNNRFLAERTGGTYSTLKVQPAELEDSGVYFCASSLESYNSPLHFGNGTRLTVT.

This rearrangement joins TRBV7-9 to TRBJ2-5; D is unresolved. The length of the CDR3 is 19 residues. Trimming took off 1 base at V and 0 bases at J, with 21 bases between the two ends. From germline, CDR1 is SEHNR and CDR2 FQNEAQ (reference sequence). The CDR3: CASSLVVKEIELNQETQYF. The CDR3, as DNA: TGTGCCAGCAGCTTAGTGGTGAAGGAGATCGAACTAAACCAAGAGACCCAGTACTTC. Looking up the rest from reference TRBV7-9 and TRBJ2-5 gives the full variable domain: DTGVSQNPRHKITKRGQNVTFRCDPISEHNRLYWYRQTLGQGPEFLTYFQNEAQLEKSRLLSDRFSAERPKGSFSTLEIQRTEQGDSAMYLCASSLVVKEIELNQETQYFGPGTRLLVL.

The rearrangement uses TRBV9 and TRBJ2-7, with TRBD2 matching 10 bases. Germline CDR1 is SGDLS and CDR2 is YYNGEE. V gave up 5 bases and J gave up 3 bases; unmatched junction bases: 2. The CDR3 has 13 residues. CDR3 in amino acids: CASSLAGDYEQYF. The CDR3, as DNA: TGTGCCAGCAGTCTAGCGGGGGACTACGAGCAGTACTTC.

The V gene is TRBV28, the J gene TRBJ2-7, with D possibly TRBD1 on 6 matching bases. The CDR3 contains 12 residues. The V end was cut by 5 bases, the J end by 4 bases, with 9 bases between. Germline values: CDR1 MDHEN, CDR2 SYDVKM. CDR3 protein: CASSAQGYEQYF. The CDR3 DNA sequence: TGTGCCAGCAGTGCACAGGGATACGAGCAGTACTTC. Using reference TRBV28 and TRBJ2-7 for the parts outside the CDR3, the full variable domain is DVKVTQSSRYLVKRTGEKVFLECVQDMDHENMFWYRQDPGLGLRLIYFSYDVKMKEKGDIPEGYSVSREKKERFSLILESASTNQTSMYLCASSAQGYEQYFGPGTRLTVT.

J is TRBJ2-5 and V is TRBV15; D may be TRBD1 or TRBD2 (5 bases each). Germline CDR1 and CDR2: LNHNV and YYDKDF (reference sequence). V was trimmed by 8 bases and J by 1 base, leaving 11 bases between them. The CDR3 covers 13 residues. Written as DNA, the CDR3 is TGTGCCACCGGACGGGGCCCCCAAGAGACCCAGTACTTC. Residues: CATGRGPQETQYF.